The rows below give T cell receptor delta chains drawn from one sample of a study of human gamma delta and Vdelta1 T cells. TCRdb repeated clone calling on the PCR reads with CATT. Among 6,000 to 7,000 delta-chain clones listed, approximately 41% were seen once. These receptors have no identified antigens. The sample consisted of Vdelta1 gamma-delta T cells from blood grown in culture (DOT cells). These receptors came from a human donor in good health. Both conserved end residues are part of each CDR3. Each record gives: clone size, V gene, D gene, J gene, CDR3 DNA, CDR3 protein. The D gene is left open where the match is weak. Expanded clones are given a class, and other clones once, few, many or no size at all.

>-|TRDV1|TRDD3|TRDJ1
TGTGCTCTTGGGGAACTACGGACCTTCACGGGGGATACGCTTTCCACCGATAAACTCATCTTT
CALGELRTFTGDTLSTDKLIF
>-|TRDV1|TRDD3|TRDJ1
TGTGCTCTTGGGGAATCTCGGACTCCTACCCCGCTGCTGGGGGAACTTTACACCGATAAACTCATCTTT
CALGESRTPTPLLGELYTDKLIF
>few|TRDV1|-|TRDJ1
TGTGCTCTTGGGGAACTAGCACAAGTAGGCTTACTAAATTGCCACACCGATAAACTCATCTTT
CALGELAQVGLLNCHTDKLIF
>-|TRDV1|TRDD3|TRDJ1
TGTGCTCTTGTACCCTCTCTTCCCTGGGGGATACATGGCGATAAACTCATCTTT
CALVPSLPWGIHGDKLIF
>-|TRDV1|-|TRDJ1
TGTGCTCTTGGGGAACTCGGTTCCAGGCGAATCCTATACACCGATAAACTCATCTTT
CALGELGSRRILYTDKLIF
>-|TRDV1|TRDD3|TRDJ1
TGTGCTCTTGGGGCACCACGTTCCCATAAGAGATCCTTTACTGGGGGACGGAACGGGTTTTACACCGATAAACTCATCTTT
CALGAPRSHKRSFTGGRNGFYTDKLIF
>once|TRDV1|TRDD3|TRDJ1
TGTGCTCTTGGGACGGTCCCATCCTACCCCTTGGCGAGGTACTGGGGGATACGGGCGGATAAACTCATCTTT
CALGTVPSYPLARYWGIRADKLIF
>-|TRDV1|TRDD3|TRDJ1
TGTGCTCTTGGGGAGTTTCCTACGGCCGTACTGGGGGATACTCCCGATAAACTCATCTTT
CALGEFPTAVLGDTPDKLIF
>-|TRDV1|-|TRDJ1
TGTGCTCTTGGGGACACTTCCTACGGGCCTGGGGGGAAATACACCGATAAACTCATCTTT
CALGDTSYGPGGKYTDKLIF
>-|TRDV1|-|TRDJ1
TGTGCTCTTGGGGAAGCTTCCGTCCGGGTGTTACGGGCATCCGATAAACTCATCTTT
CALGEASVRVLRASDKLIF
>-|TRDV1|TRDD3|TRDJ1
TGTGCTCTGGGGGAACGACGATCCTGGGGGATAGGGAACACCGATAAACTCATCTTT
CALGERRSWGIGNTDKLIF
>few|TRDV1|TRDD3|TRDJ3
TGTGCTCTTGGGGAAAGACTGGGGGCCCTCCGACAGATGTTTTTC
CALGERLGALRQMFF
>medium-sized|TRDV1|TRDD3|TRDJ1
TGTGCTCTTGGGGAACTTTCCCTTCTGGGGGACACCACCGATAAACTCATCTTT
CALGELSLLGDTTDKLIF
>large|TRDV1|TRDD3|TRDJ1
TGTGCTCTTGGGGAACTCCGCTTCCCTGAACTGGGGGTCACCACCGATAAACTCATCTTT
CALGELRFPELGVTTDKLIF
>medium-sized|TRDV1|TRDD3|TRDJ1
TGTGCTCTTGGGGAATCGTTAATGGGGATACTAGGGACCGATAAACTCATCTTT
CALGESLMGILGTDKLIF
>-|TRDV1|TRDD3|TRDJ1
TGTGCTCTTGGGGAACTGCCTACGCTCACCCCTACTGGGGGATACGGCACCGATAAACTCATCTTT
CALGELPTLTPTGGYGTDKLIF
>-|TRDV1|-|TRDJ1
TGTGCTCTTGGGGAACGGCTGTCCCGACGGGGGGCCCACACCGATAAACTCATCTTT
CALGERLSRRGAHTDKLIF
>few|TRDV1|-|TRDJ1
TGTGCTCTTGGGGAACTACACAGCATCCACCCCAGCCACACCGATAAACTCATCTTT
CALGELHSIHPSHTDKLIF
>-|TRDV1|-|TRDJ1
TGTGCTCTTGGGTCCACGGCCTTCCCCTATTCAACCACCGATAAACTCATCTTT
CALGSTAFPYSTTDKLIF
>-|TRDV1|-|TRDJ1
TGTGCTCTTGGGGACCCTACCCTCATCCGAAGACCTTCGGGGAAACTCATCTTT
CALGDPTLIRRPSGKLIF
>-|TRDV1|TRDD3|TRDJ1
TGTGCTCTTGGGGAAAGGGTTCCTCTCTGGGGGATACCCGATAAACTCATCTTT
CALGERVPLWGIPDKLIF
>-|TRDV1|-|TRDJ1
TGTGCTCTTGGGGACGGGCCTTCCTACAGAGGGGGATACGAGTACACCGATAAACTCATCTTT
CALGDGPSYRGGYEYTDKLIF
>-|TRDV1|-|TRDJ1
TGTGCTCTTGGGGACAACTCGCCCCTACCTTCAGTCCCATCCGATAAACTCATCTTT
CALGDNSPLPSVPSDKLIF
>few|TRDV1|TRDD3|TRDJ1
TGTGCTCTTGGGCCCCCAAGTCATCTCTCTTCCTATGAGTCACTGGGGGATACCGGCGATAAACTCATCTTT
CALGPPSHLSSYESLGDTGDKLIF
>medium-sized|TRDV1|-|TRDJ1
TGTGCTCTTGGGGATCATTCCTACGTAGATGGGGGAGTTTACACCGATAAACTCATCTTT
CALGDHSYVDGGVYTDKLIF
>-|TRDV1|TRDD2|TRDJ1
TGTGCTCTTGGGGTCCCCTTCCTGGGTACCGATAAACTCATCTTT
CALGVPFLGTDKLIF
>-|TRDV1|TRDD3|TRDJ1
TGTGCTCTTGGGGCCGCCGGCCTTCTGTACTGGGGGATAAAGGGGGGGGATAAACTCATCTTT
CALGAAGLLYWGIKGGDKLIF
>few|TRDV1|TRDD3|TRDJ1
TGTGCTCTTGGGGACTCAACGGGACTTCCCTATTACGGCGGGAGGGGGATAGGGGATAAACTCATCTTT
CALGDSTGLPYYGGRGIGDKLIF
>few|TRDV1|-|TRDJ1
TGTGCTCTTGGGGAACTGGCAGAACGTGGGGACATAACGGCAAGGTTAACCTTATCCCCATTCACCGATAAACTCATCTTT
CALGELAERGDITARLTLSPFTDKLIF
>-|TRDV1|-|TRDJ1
TGTGCTCTTGGGAAAGGAATGTACATGGGGGGGTACACCAATAAACTCATCTTT
CALGKGMYMGGYTNKLIF
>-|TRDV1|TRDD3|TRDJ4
TGTGCTCTTGGGGAACTAGCTTCCCCACTTTACTGGGGGATGCCCCTGATCTTT
CALGELASPLYWGMPLIF
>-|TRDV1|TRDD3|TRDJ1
TGTGCTCTTGGGGAAATTTATCCCGTTCCTCCCCTACTGGGGGTCAGCTTCGATAAACTCATCTTT
CALGEIYPVPPLLGVSFDKLIF
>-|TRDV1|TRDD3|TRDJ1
TGTGCTCTTGGAGCCCGGGGTTACCTACTGGGGGACCGGGACGACACCGATAAACTCATCTTT
CALGARGYLLGDRDDTDKLIF
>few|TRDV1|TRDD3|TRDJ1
TGTGCTCTTGGGGAGAACCGGCTTACGTATAACTGGGGGATACGGGGTACCGATAAACTCATCTTT
CALGENRLTYNWGIRGTDKLIF
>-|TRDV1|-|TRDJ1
TGTGCTCTTGGGGAACTCCCACAAACTACCGATAAACTCATCTTT
CALGELPQTTDKLIF
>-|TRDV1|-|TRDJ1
TGTGCTCTTAGACGTGGATTACGGCCGATAAACACCGATAAACTCATCTTT
CALRRGLRPINTDKLIF
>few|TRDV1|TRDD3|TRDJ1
TGTGCTCTTGGGGAACTGATTCCTAGCTGGGGGAACGATAAACTCATCTTT
CALGELIPSWGNDKLIF
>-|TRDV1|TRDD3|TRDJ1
TGTGCTCTTGGGGAACTGGAACCCCTCCTTCCACCGGGGGATATATACACCGATAAACTCATCTTT
CALGELEPLLPPGDIYTDKLIF
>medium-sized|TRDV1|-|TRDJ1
TGTGCTCTTGGGGAACTAGTACGTCGGCGGGGGAACACCGATAAACTCATCTTT
CALGELVRRRGNTDKLIF
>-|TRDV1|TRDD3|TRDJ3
TGTGCTCTTGGGGAACGGCGGAAGCTTCCCCTCAATTTACTGGGGGTGCAGAGCTCCTGGGACACCCGACAGATGTTTTTC
CALGERRKLPLNLLGVQSSWDTRQMFF
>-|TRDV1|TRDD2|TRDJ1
TGTGCTCTTGGGGAACTCCCGACTGCCTTCCTAGAACGATACGCCGGACCCGATAAACTCATCTTT
CALGELPTAFLERYAGPDKLIF
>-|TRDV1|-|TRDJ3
TGTGCTCTTGGGGAATTCTTCCTGGTAAAATTCATGAACTCCTGGGACACCCGACAGATGTTTTTC
CALGEFFLVKFMNSWDTRQMFF
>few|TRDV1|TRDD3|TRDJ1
TGTGCTCTTGGGGATACTACGAACTGGGGACAACCTCGGAGTGGCTACACCGATAAACTCATCTTT
CALGDTTNWGQPRSGYTDKLIF
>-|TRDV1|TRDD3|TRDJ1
TGTGCTCTTGGGGAAGCGTACTGGGGGGATGGCCCCGATAAACTCATCTTT
CALGEAYWGDGPDKLIF
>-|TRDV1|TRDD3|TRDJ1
TGTGCTCTTGGGGAACTTTTGCACTGGGGGTACGAGGGGGAGTACACCGATAAACTCATCTTT
CALGELLHWGYEGEYTDKLIF